This T cell receptor beta chain was sequenced during a study of vaccination effects on CD4 cells after COVID-19. Viral peptide pool expansion of antigen-specific CD4+ T cells preceded sequencing in the ViraFEST assay. Culturing for ten to eleven days preceded CD4+ T cell isolation. No vaccinee had earlier SARS-CoV-2 infection, and nucleocapsid antibodies were negative. This clone was seen only once. Its matching antigen is unknown. The data were produced by immunoSEQ multiplex PCR, yet TCRdb's version contains in-frame clones alone and is incomplete. The sample holds tens of thousands of clones, approximately 70% seen once. The CDR3 sequence is 15 residues long. Germline CDR1 reads MNHEY; CDR2 reads SVGAGI. V lost 2 bases, J lost 4 bases, and 4 bases stayed unmatched.

V and J are TRBV6-5 and TRBJ2-2; 7 bases align to TRBD2. Sequencing was performed on CD4+ T cells from PBMCs cultured with HCoV-OC43 spike peptides, taken before COVID-19 vaccination. The subset here: HCoV-OC43 spike overlapping peptide pool stimulation. This receptor was taken from a human donor who received a COVID-19 vaccine. CDR3 amino acids: CASSYTGRGTGELFF. CDR3 nucleotides: TGTGCCAGCAGTTACACGGGGAGGGGCACCGGGGAGCTGTTTTTT.